One sample yielded the 28 T cell receptor beta chains listed below, sequenced in a study of Graves' ophthalmopathy and Graves' hyperthyroidism. TCR beta CDR3 amplification used RNA transcripts. The library came from an HTBI-primed first-round RT-PCR and a second-round multiplex PCR. TCRdb reprocessed the multiplex PCR reads with MiXCR, giving one entry per CDR3 protein. The table records about 370,000 distinct CDR3 sequences, about a sixth of them present only once. The specimen sequenced was peripheral blood. Receptors were obtained from an adult woman with stable Graves' hyperthyroidism.

This clonotype was seen at least ten times. The chain joins TRBV20-1 to TRBJ2-7, with D possibly TRBD1 on 6 matching bases. CDR1 DFQATT and CDR2 SNEGSKA come from the germline V gene (reference sequence). The CDR3 extends over 11 amino acids. The ends were cut back, 6 bases at V and 4 bases at J, with 10 bases in the middle. CDR3 DNA: TGCAGTGCGTTAAGGGGGTACGAGCAGTACTTC. This codes for CSALRGYEQYF.

This chain links TRBV28 with TRBJ1-2; D is possibly TRBD1 (6 bases). The CDR3 consists of 12 residues. V was pared by 4 bases and J by 7 bases, with 10 bases between. Germline CDR1 is MDHEN and CDR2 is SYDVKM. The CDR3 loop reads CASSSGARGYTF. The DNA of the CDR3 is TGTGCCAGCAGTTCGGGGGCGCGTGGCTACACCTTC.

A remark on this clonotype: This may arise from a read error, as a much more abundant clone is one base away. The rearrangement joins TRBV13 to TRBJ2-5; tentatively, D is TRBD2 (5 bases). CDR3 length: 15 residues. Germline V gene lookup returns CDR1 PRHDT and CDR2 FYEKMQ (reference sequence). DNA of the CDR3: TGTGCCAACAGCTTAGCCGGGGTGCACCAAGAGACCCAGTACTTC. Translating it yields CANSLAGVHQETQYF.

This clonotype was counted at least ten times. The V and J genes are TRBV7-6 and TRBJ1-1; weak D call: TRBD1 (5 bases). The CDR3 runs to 15 residues. Germline values: CDR1 SGHVS, CDR2 FNYEAQ. The V and J ends lost 1 base and 1 base respectively, with 10 bases between them. CDR3 sequence (DNA): TGTGCCAGCAGCTTAGACGGAGGGGAGAACACTGAAGCTTTCTTT. Its translation: CASSLDGGENTEAFF.

A remark on this clonotype: A clone one base away is much larger, so this may be a read error. The genes are TRBV28 and TRBJ2-7, with unresolved D. Trimming took 10 bases from V and 7 from J, leaving 23 bases between them. Germline V gene lookup returns CDR1 MDHEN and CDR2 SYDVKM. The CDR3 contains 14 residues. CDR3 nucleotide sequence: TGTGCCATCAGCCCACCATACTCGGTAGGGGAGCAGTACTTC. The encoded protein is CAISPPYSVGEQYF.

The table lists this clonotype with a few counts. This sequence may be a read error, since a much larger clone differs from it by one base. The V gene is TRBV7-2, the J gene TRBJ1-6; no firm D call. CDR1 and CDR2 from the germline V gene are SGHTA and FQGNSA. The CDR3 runs 13 residues. CDR3 protein: CASSFDKNSHLHF. CDR3 coding DNA: TGTGCCAGCAGCTTCGACAAGAATTCACACCTCCACTTT.

In its sample, this clonotype was seen many times. This chain uses TRBV5-6 with TRBJ2-7; 7 nucleotides line up with TRBD2. CDR1 SGHDT and CDR2 YYEEEE come from the germline V gene. V shed 2 bases and J 4 bases; nucleotides not matched to a gene: 6. The CDR3 loop spans 14 amino acids. The CDR3 DNA is TGTGCCAGCAGCTTCGGCGGGAGTGTATACGAGCAGTACTTC. Protein sequence: CASSFGGSVYEQYF.

There are many counts of this clonotype. This chain connects TRBV6-2 or TRBV6-3 to TRBJ2-7, with a tentative D call TRBD2 (5 bases). The CDR3 is 15 amino acids. The V gene lost 0 bases and the J gene lost 5 bases, with 14 bases spanning the gap. CDR1 and CDR2 (germline): MNHEY, SVGEGT. CDR3 sequence reads: CASSYSPSTIDEQYF. In nucleotides, the CDR3 is TGTGCCAGCAGTTACTCGCCTAGCACGATCGACGAGCAGTACTTC.

Ten or more counts support this clonotype. This chain joins TRBV5-1 and TRBJ1-5; 8 bases are a match to TRBD1. V lost 7 bases to trimming and J lost 0 bases; unmatched junction nucleotides: 3. The germline V gene has CDR1 SGHRS and CDR2 YFSETQ. The CDR3 runs 14 residues. CDR3: CASWDRYSNQPQHF. The CDR3 nucleotides read TGCGCCAGCTGGGACAGGTATAGCAATCAGCCCCAGCATTTT.

This clonotype was detected a few times. The chain employs TRBV7-8 and TRBJ2-4; D gene ambiguous. Between the trimmed V and J ends, which lost 5 bases and 7 bases, there was a span of 6 bases. Germline lookup yields CDR1 SGHVS and CDR2 FQNEAQ. The CDR3 is 11 residues long. The CDR3 DNA reads as TGTGCCAGCAGCGCCAGGAACATTCAGTACTTC. Translating gives CASSARNIQYF.

This chain joins TRBV5-1 and TRBJ2-2, with 16 bases that match TRBD2. CDR3 length: 18 residues. The germline V gene encodes CDR1 SGHRS and CDR2 YFSETQ. The V gene end was trimmed by 3 bases and the J gene end by 4 bases; junction bases not matched to a gene: 6. The CDR3 sequence: CASSSAGLAGGGTGELFF. The CDR3 bases are TGCGCCAGCAGCTCGGCGGGACTAGCGGGAGGGGGCACCGGGGAGCTGTTTTTT.

This clonotype has ten or more counts. The V call is TRBV12-3 or TRBV12-4, the J call TRBJ2-2, with TRBD2 identical over 7 bases. The CDR3 is 15 residues long. J lost 0 bases, V lost 5 bases, and 3 bases had no gene match. This CDR3 is CASSRGSTNTGELFF. The CDR3 coding sequence is TGTGCCAGCAGTCGCGGGAGTACGAACACCGGGGAGCTGTTTTTT.

Only a few counts were recorded for this clonotype. This chain joins TRBV28 and TRBJ2-5; D is uncertain. CDR3 length: 16 residues. V was cut by 3 bases and J by 2 bases, with 16 bases left in between. Per germline, CDR1 MDHEN and CDR2 SYDVKM. The CDR3 DNA reads as TGTGCCAGCAGTTTGGGTGGTGCAGGTAGACAAGAGACCCAGTACTTC. It yields the protein CASSLGGAGRQETQYF.

V usage is TRBV5-1 and J usage is TRBJ1-5; 10 positions agree with TRBD1. V dropped 5 bases and J dropped 5; count of bases not matched to a gene: 7. The CDR3 contains 15 residues. CDR1 and CDR2 from the germline V gene are SGHRS and YFSETQ. This CDR3 is CASSATGGPDQPQHF. The CDR3 DNA sequence: TGCGCCAGCAGTGCGACAGGGGGCCCAGATCAGCCCCAGCATTTT.

This clonotype was detected many times. The rearrangement uses TRBV5-6 and TRBJ1-2, with 8 positions matching TRBD1. The CDR3 has 14 amino acids. CDR1 and CDR2 from the germline V gene are SGHDT and YYEEEE. Trimming removed 3 bases from V and 4 bases from J; junction bases left unmatched: 5. CDR3 sequence: CASSYGQGGYGYTF. The CDR3 nucleotides are TGTGCCAGCAGCTATGGACAGGGAGGCTATGGCTACACCTTC.

In regard to this clonotype: The junction departs from germline at one end; a sequencing error may be responsible. The chain links TRBV6-1 to TRBJ1-1, with 7 nucleotides matching TRBD1. This CDR3 is built from 13 residues. CDR1 and CDR2 (germline): MNHNS, SASEGT. Here the CDR3 DNA reads TGTGCCAGCAGTGAAATCGTTACAGGGGCGGTGGTCTTT. It yields the protein CASSEIVTGAVVF.

This clonotype occurred many times. The chain employs TRBV7-8 and TRBJ2-5; D perhaps matches TRBD1 (5 bases). V lost 5 bases and J 4 bases, leaving 11 bases between the germline ends. This CDR3 contains 13 residues. The germline V gene encodes CDR1 SGHVS and CDR2 FQNEAQ. In nucleotides, the CDR3 is TGTGCCAGCAGCCGATCTAGGGGAGAGACCCAGTACTTC. It yields the protein CASSRSRGETQYF.

This clonotype was seen more than once but under ten times. The chain is built from TRBV24-1 and TRBJ2-7; the D gene is possibly TRBD1 (6 bases). The CDR3 is 15 residues long. In germline, CDR1 is KGHDR, CDR2 SFDVKD. Trimming took off 1 base at V and 4 bases at J, with 13 bases between the two ends. The CDR3 DNA sequence: TGTGCCACCAGTGATTTCCGGCAGGGGAGATACGAGCAGTACTTC. It is translated as CATSDFRQGRYEQYF.

The chain carries TRBV28 and TRBJ1-1, with a weak D call TRBD1 (6 bases). The CDR3 contains 12 residues. Trimming stripped 8 bases from V and 1 base from J, with 8 bases between. The V gene's germline CDR1 is MDHEN and CDR2 SYDVKM. The CDR3 DNA follows: TGTGCCAGCCACAGGGCGAACACTGAAGCTTTCTTT. The encoded protein is CASHRANTEAFF.

This clonotype was detected ten times or more. This chain links TRBV6-1 with TRBJ1-1, with unresolved D. The V and J ends lost 1 base and 3 bases respectively, with 12 bases between them. Looked up from germline, CDR1 is MNHNS and CDR2 is SASEGT. CDR3 length: 15 residues. Written as DNA, the CDR3 is TGTGCCAGCAGTGAAGATTGGGGATATGACACTGAAGCTTTCTTT. Amino acids: CASSEDWGYDTEAFF.

This clonotype appeared many times. The rearrangement links TRBV2 to TRBJ1-6; no clear D gene. V lost 4 bases, J lost 9 bases, and 13 bases lay in between. The germline gives CDR1 SNHLY, CDR2 FYNNEI. This CDR3 contains 14 residues. The chain's CDR3 is CASSGGFTGSPLHF. Here the CDR3 DNA reads TGTGCCAGCAGTGGAGGGTTCACCGGTTCACCCCTCCACTTT. Combining the CDR3 with reference TRBV2 and TRBJ1-6 gives the whole variable domain EPEVTQTPSHQVTQMGQEVILRCVPISNHLYFYWYRQILGQKVEFLVSFYNNEISEKSEIFDDQFSVERPDGSNFTLKIRSTKLEDSAMYFCASSGGFTGSPLHFGNGTRLTVT.

The table lists this clonotype with many counts. In nucleotides, the CDR3 is TGTGCCAGCAGTCCCCGTGTTTTCAGCTCCTACGAGCAGTACTTC. This sequence encodes CASSPRVFSSYEQYF. The chain links TRBV28 to TRBJ2-7; no definite D call. CDR3 length: 15 residues. Trimming left V 5 bases short and J 0 bases short, with 14 bases between. Germline CDR1 and CDR2: MDHEN and SYDVKM.

This clonotype came up many times. The chain joins TRBV28 to TRBJ2-7, with 8 bases identical to TRBD1. There are 15 residues in the CDR3. V lost 6 bases and J lost 7; bases outside the gene matches: 14. CDR1 is MDHEN and CDR2 is SYDVKM in the germline V gene. The CDR3 DNA is TGTGCCAGCAGCCCCCAGGGACAGGCTCGAATGGAGCAGTACTTC. It codes for CASSPQGQARMEQYF.

There are many counts of this clonotype. The chain is built from TRBV12-3 or TRBV12-4 and TRBJ2-5, with a tentative D call TRBD1 (6 bases). This CDR3 comprises 13 residues. Trimming took off 4 bases at V and 2 bases at J, with 8 bases between the two ends. The CDR3 nucleotides read TGTGCCAGCAGTTGGACAGAACAAGAGACCCAGTACTTC. This gives the protein CASSWTEQETQYF.

This clonotype was picked up many times. The chain links TRBV2 to TRBJ2-7; TRBD2 matches 14 bases. Germline V gives CDR1 SNHLY, CDR2 FYNNEI. J gave up 5 bases and V 3 bases, and 6 bases lay outside the gene matches. The CDR3 totals 16 residues. CDR3 amino acids: CASSDKGTSGRNEQYF. CDR3 DNA sequence: TGTGCCAGCAGTGATAAAGGGACTAGCGGGAGAAACGAGCAGTACTTC.

The V call is TRBV20-1, the J call TRBJ1-5, with a weak D call TRBD1 (6 bases). Germline CDR1 reads DFQATT; CDR2 reads SNEGSKA (reference sequence). V dropped 2 bases and J dropped 4 bases, with 18 bases sitting between them. CDR3 size: 16 residues. The CDR3 here is CSARPLPGQINQPQHF. The CDR3 DNA is TGCAGTGCTAGACCTTTACCGGGACAAATAAATCAGCCCCAGCATTTT.

This chain joins TRBV19 and TRBJ2-2; D may be TRBD2 (5 bases). The CDR3 runs 14 residues. Germline assignment: CDR1 LNHDA and CDR2 SQIVND (reference sequence). Deletions cut 6 bases from V and 6 bases from J, with 14 bases between. The CDR3 spells CASRSRTAPGELFF. CDR3 bases: TGTGCCAGTAGAAGCCGGACTGCCCCCGGGGAGCTGTTTTTT.

In its sample, this clonotype was seen many times. This chain uses TRBV6-1 with TRBJ2-7; D is unresolved. The germline V gene encodes CDR1 MNHNS and CDR2 SASEGT. The ends were cut back, 0 bases at V and 3 bases at J, with 15 bases in the middle. This CDR3 has 16 residues. DNA of the CDR3: TGTGCCAGCAGTGAAGCGCCAAACGATGGTCGCTACGAGCAGTACTTC. Amino acids: CASSEAPNDGRYEQYF.